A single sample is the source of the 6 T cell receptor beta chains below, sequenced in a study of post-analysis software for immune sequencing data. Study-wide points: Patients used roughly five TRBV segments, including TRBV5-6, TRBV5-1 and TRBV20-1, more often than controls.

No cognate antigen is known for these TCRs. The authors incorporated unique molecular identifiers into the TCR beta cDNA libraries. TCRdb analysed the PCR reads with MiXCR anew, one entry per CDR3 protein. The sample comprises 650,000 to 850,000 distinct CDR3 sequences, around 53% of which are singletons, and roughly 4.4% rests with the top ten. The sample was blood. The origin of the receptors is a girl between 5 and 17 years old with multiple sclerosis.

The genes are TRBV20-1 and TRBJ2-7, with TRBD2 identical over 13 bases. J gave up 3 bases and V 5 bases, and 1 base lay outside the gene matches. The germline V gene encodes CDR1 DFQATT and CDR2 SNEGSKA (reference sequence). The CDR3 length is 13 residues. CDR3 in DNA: TGCAGTGCTGGGACTAGCGGGGACTACGAGCAGTACTTC. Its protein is CSAGTSGDYEQYF.

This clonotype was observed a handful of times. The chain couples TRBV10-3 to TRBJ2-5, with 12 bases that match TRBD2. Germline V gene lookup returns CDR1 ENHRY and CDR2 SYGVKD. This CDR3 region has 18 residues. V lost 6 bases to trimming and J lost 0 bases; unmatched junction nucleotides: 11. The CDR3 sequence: CAISPRLAGEQYQETQYF. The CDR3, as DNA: TGTGCCATCAGCCCTCGACTAGCGGGGGAGCAGTACCAAGAGACCCAGTACTTC.

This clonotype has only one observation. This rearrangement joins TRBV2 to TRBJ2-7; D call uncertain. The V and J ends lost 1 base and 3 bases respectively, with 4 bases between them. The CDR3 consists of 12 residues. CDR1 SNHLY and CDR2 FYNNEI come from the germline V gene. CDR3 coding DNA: TGTGCCAGCAGTGAAGATATCTACGAGCAGTACTTC. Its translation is CASSEDIYEQYF. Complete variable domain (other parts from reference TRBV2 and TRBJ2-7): EPEVTQTPSHQVTQMGQEVILRCVPISNHLYFYWYRQILGQKVEFLVSFYNNEISEKSEIFDDQFSVERPDGSNFTLKIRSTKLEDSAMYFCASSEDIYEQYFGPGTRLTVT.

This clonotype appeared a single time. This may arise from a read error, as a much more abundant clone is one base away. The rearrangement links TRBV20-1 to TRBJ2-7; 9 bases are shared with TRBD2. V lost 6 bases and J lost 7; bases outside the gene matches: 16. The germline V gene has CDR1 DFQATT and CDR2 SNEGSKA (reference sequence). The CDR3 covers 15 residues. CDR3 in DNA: TGCAGTGCCCACCCCCCTAGCGGGGACTACAATGAGCAGTACTTC. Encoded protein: CSAHPPSGDYNEQYF.

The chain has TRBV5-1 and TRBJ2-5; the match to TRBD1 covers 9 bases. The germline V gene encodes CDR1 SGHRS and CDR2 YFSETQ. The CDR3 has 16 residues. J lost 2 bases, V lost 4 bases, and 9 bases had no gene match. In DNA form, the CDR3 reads TGCGCCAGCAGCATAACCGGGACAGGGATACAAGAGACCCAGTACTTC. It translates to CASSITGTGIQETQYF.

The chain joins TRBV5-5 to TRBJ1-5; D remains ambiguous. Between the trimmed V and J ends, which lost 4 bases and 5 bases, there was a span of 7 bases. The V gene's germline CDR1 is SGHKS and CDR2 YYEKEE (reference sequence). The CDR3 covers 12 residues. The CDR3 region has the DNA TGTGCCAGCAGCCACATTGATCAGCCCCAGCATTTT. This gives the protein CASSHIDQPQHF.